This is a list of T cell receptor beta chains from one sample in a study of blood T cell repertoires in COVID-19. Using immunoSEQ multiplex PCR, the repertoire was profiled, and TCRdb retains in-frame clones only, with some absent. The sample lists tens of thousands of clones, 60% to 80% occurring once. Sequenced sample: peripheral blood. These receptors were obtained from a man aged 55-75 years with acute or convalescent COVID-19. CDR3s include the opening cysteine and the closing phenylalanine or tryptophan.

>TRBJ1-4|TRBV5-1
CASSLGRDNEKLFF
>TRBJ1-5|TRBV6-2/TRBV6-3
CASSLDWVKPQHF
>TRBJ2-3|TRBV11-2
CASSFSGTSGDTQYF
>TRBJ1-5|TRBV6-5
CASRRTGNQPQHF
>TRBJ1-2|TRBV9
CASSHTQGARVETNYGYTF
>TRBJ1-5|TRBV10-2
CASSGGGGALGQPQHF
>TRBJ2-3|TRBV7-9
CASTVGAAQYF
>TRBJ1-3|TRBV30
CAWSVLISGNTIYF
>TRBJ2-5|TRBV18
CASSSTGGDYQETQYF
>TRBJ1-6|TRBV7-9
CASSLGRDNSPLHF
>TRBJ1-2|TRBV5-8
CASSFPSGGSYGYTF
>TRBJ1-2|TRBV4-3
CASSPWSGARAGYTF
>TRBJ2-1|TRBV6-5
CASSYQGASYNEQFF